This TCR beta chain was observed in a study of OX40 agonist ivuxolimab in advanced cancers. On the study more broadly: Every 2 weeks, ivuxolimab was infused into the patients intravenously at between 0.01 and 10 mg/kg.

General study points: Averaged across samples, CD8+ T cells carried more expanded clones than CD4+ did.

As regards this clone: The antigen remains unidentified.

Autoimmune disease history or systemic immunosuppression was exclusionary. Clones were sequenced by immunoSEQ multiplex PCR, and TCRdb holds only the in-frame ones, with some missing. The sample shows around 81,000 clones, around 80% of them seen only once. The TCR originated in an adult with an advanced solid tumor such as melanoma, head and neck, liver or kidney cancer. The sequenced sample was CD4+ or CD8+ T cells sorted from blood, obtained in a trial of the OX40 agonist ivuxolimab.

The chain's CDR3 is CASSNRAASTDTQYF. Here the CDR3 DNA reads TGTGCCAGCAGCAACCGGGCCGCAAGCACAGATACGCAGTATTTT. The chain uses TRBV5-4 and TRBJ2-3; no clear D gene. Germline CDR1 reads SGHNT; CDR2 reads YYREEE (reference sequence). The CDR3 length is 15 residues. Trimming stripped 4 bases from V and 0 bases from J, with 12 bases between.